The present TCR beta chain was sequenced within a study of metastatic and nonmetastatic thyroid tumors. Study background: Repertoires were compared across blood and tumor or nodule tissue from malignant and benign thyroid patients.

Per the study methods: Across clinicopathological groups, CDR3 differences served as the basis for building a distant-metastasis classifier for papillary thyroid cancer. TCRdb re-clonotyped the PCR reads through MiXCR. The authors' filters were not applied to this entry. The sample holds some 64,000 clones; roughly 4% are singletons and the top ten take about 22%. Treatment of any kind had been given to no patient before thyroid surgery. Study-wide points: Malignant thyroid tumors reportedly had TCR beta diversity that was significantly higher than in benign nodules, in blood and tumor.

In this sample, this clone turned up many times. Its antigen is unknown. This clonotype was sampled from a female donor with papillary thyroid cancer or a benign thyroid nodule (not recorded which). Some clones in this sample may be carry-over from other donors' samples. Sample: blood.

The CDR3 DNA is TGCGCCAGCAGCTCTCGAACGAGTAGCGGGAGGCACCAAGAGACCCAGTACTTC. Residues: CASSSRTSSGRHQETQYF. The chain recombines TRBV5-1 with TRBJ2-5, with 10 bases that match TRBD2. CDR1 and CDR2 from the germline V gene are SGHRS and YFSETQ. CDR3 size: 18 residues. V was clipped by 3 bases and J by 0 bases; unmatched bases: 11.